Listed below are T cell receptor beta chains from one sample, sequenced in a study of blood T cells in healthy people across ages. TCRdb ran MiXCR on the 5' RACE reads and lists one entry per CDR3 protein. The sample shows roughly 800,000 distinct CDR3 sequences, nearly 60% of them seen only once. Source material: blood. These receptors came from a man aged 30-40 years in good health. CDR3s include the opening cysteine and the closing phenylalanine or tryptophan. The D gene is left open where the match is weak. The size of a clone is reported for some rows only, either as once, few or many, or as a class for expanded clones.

TGTGCCACCAGCAGAGGAGGATTGTACACCGGGGAGCTGTTTTTT,CATSRGGLYTGELFF,NA,NA,TRBV15,TRBJ2-2
TGCAGTGCTAGGCTGAGACAGAATTCACCCCTCCACTTT,CSARLRQNSPLHF,NA,NA,TRBV20-1,TRBJ1-6
TGCAGCGTTGAAGGAGGAGATAGCGGGGGGAACTCCTACGTGCAGTACTTC,CSVEGGDSGGNSYVQYF,TRBD2,NA,TRBV29-1,TRBJ2-7
TGTGCCAGCATCAAAACGGGGGAGCCACATACGCAGTATTTT,CASIKTGEPHTQYF,NA,NA,TRBV28,TRBJ2-3
TGCGCCAGCAGCTTGGAGGCAGGGGGCGAGGGAAGCGAAAAACTGTTTTTT,CASSLEAGGEGSEKLFF,TRBD1,few,TRBV5-1,TRBJ1-4
TGCAGCGTTGAGGTTACTGGGGCCAACGTCCTGACTTTC,CSVEVTGANVLTF,NA,few,TRBV29-1,TRBJ2-6
TGTGCCACCCGGGACGCTCTAAGGGACGAGCAGTACTTC,CATRDALRDEQYF,NA,once,TRBV15,TRBJ2-7
TGCGCCAGCAGCCAAGCGGCTCAGGGGGTAAATGGCTACACCTTC,CASSQAAQGVNGYTF,TRBD1,NA,TRBV4-1,TRBJ1-2
TGTGCCCTACTGGCGGACGGCTCCTACAATGAGCAGTTCTTC,CALLADGSYNEQFF,NA,NA,TRBV21-1,TRBJ2-1
TGTGCCAGCTCAACAACAGGGGTGGAAGGCTACACCTTC,CASSTTGVEGYTF,TRBD1,NA,TRBV18,TRBJ1-2
TGCAGTGCTAGAGATCGGATAGCGGGAGTCCCCCTCGGGGAGACCCAGTACTTC,CSARDRIAGVPLGETQYF,TRBD2,NA,TRBV20-1,TRBJ2-5
TGTGCCAGTAGCGCTCCGGGACAGGGGGCAAGTAGTGAGCAGTTCTTC,CASSAPGQGASSEQFF,TRBD1,NA,TRBV9,TRBJ2-1
TGCGCCAGCGGGTCCGTTAACGTCGTGGGCAATCAGCCCCAGCATTTT,CASGSVNVVGNQPQHF,NA,NA,TRBV4-1,TRBJ1-5
TGCAGTGCTAGTCCGGCGGGAGCGTCTTACAACGAGCAGTACTTC,CSASPAGASYNEQYF,TRBD2,NA,TRBV20-1,TRBJ2-7
TGTGCCAGCAGTGACAGCCGAAACACTGAAGCTTTCTTT,CASSDSRNTEAFF,NA,NA,TRBV6-1,TRBJ1-1
TGTGCCAGCAGCTCAGCGGGGGACCCCTACGAGCAGTACTTC,CASSSAGDPYEQYF,TRBD2,few,TRBV7-2,TRBJ2-7
TGTGCCAGCAGCTTGGGACTATCCTACACAGATACGCAGTATTTT,CASSLGLSYTDTQYF,TRBD2,NA,TRBV11-3,TRBJ2-3
TGTGCCAGCAGCCCCCCCCCTGGCAGGGGCCCCCGCTCCTACAATGAGCAGTTCTTC,CASSPPPGRGPRSYNEQFF,NA,NA,TRBV7-9,TRBJ2-1
TGCAGTGCTAGGCAGCGTCCGGGAGGTAACATTCAGTACTTC,CSARQRPGGNIQYF,TRBD2,few,TRBV20-1,TRBJ2-4
TGTGCCAGCAGCTCCTCCCCGACGGGACGGACCTACGAGCAGTACTTC,CASSSSPTGRTYEQYF,NA,few,TRBV6-6,TRBJ2-7
TGTGTCAGCAGTTTCCTAGAGGCTAGCGGCACCTACGAGCAGTACTTC,CVSSFLEASGTYEQYF,TRBD2,NA,TRBV28,TRBJ2-7
TGTGCCAGCAGTTTGTTGGACAGGACCTACGAGCAGTACTTC,CASSLLDRTYEQYF,TRBD1,NA,TRBV6-5,TRBJ2-7
TGCAGTGCTAGAGACCTTATGGCGTCCGAAGCTAACTATGGCTACACCTTC,CSARDLMASEANYGYTF,NA,NA,TRBV20-1,TRBJ1-2
TGTGCCAGCCTCCTCGCCCCGAGCTCCTACGAGCAGTACTTC,CASLLAPSSYEQYF,NA,NA,TRBV7-2,TRBJ2-7
TGCGCCAGCAGCCAGGGACTAGCCGGATCTTTCAATGAGCAGTTCTTC,CASSQGLAGSFNEQFF,TRBD2,NA,TRBV4-1,TRBJ2-1
TGTGCCAGCAGCGTAGGGGGGACTTTCAGCTCTGGGGCCAACGTCCTGACTTTC,CASSVGGTFSSGANVLTF,NA,once,TRBV9,TRBJ2-6
TGTGCCAGCAGCCCGGTCGGTTCCTACAATGAGCAGTTCTTC,CASSPVGSYNEQFF,NA,NA,TRBV7-2,TRBJ2-1
TGTGCCAGCAGCTTAGCGTCTTGGACTAGCGGGTCCTACAACGAGCAGTTCTTC,CASSLASWTSGSYNEQFF,TRBD2,NA,TRBV11-1,TRBJ2-1
TGTGCCAGCAGGAAATCGGGACAGATAGACAATCAGCCCCAGCATTTT,CASRKSGQIDNQPQHF,TRBD1,few,TRBV12-3/TRBV12-4,TRBJ1-5
TGTGCCAGCAGCTATGCGTTCTCGGGGACTAGCACAGATACGCAGTATTTT,CASSYAFSGTSTDTQYF,NA,once,TRBV7-6,TRBJ2-3
TGTGCCAGCAGTTACTCCGGGACACTCCTCTATGGCTACACCTTC,CASSYSGTLLYGYTF,NA,NA,TRBV6-5,TRBJ1-2
TGTGCCAGCAGCCCAAATGGATACGACCCTGAAGCTTTCTTT,CASSPNGYDPEAFF,NA,NA,TRBV7-2,TRBJ1-1
TGTGCCAGCAAAGAGGGGGCCTACGAGCAGTACTTC,CASKEGAYEQYF,NA,NA,TRBV12-3/TRBV12-4,TRBJ2-7
TGTGCCAGCAGTCCTCTAACTTCGCGGCTTGGGGAGCAGTACTTC,CASSPLTSRLGEQYF,NA,few,TRBV27,TRBJ2-7
TGCGCCAGCAGCTCGACTAGTCGGGACACCGGGGAGCTGTTTTTT,CASSSTSRDTGELFF,NA,NA,TRBV5-1,TRBJ2-2
TGTGCCAGCACCCAGGGGACAGCGGGGGGCTATGGCTACACCTTC,CASTQGTAGGYGYTF,TRBD1,NA,TRBV12-3/TRBV12-4,TRBJ1-2
TGCGCCAGCAGCTCTACCGGGACAACTTATAATTCACCCCTCCACTTT,CASSSTGTTYNSPLHF,NA,few,TRBV5-1,TRBJ1-6
TGCAGTGCCCTTCCGGGGGAAACGAACACAGATACGCAGTATTTT,CSALPGETNTDTQYF,NA,NA,TRBV20-1,TRBJ2-3
TGCAGTGCTAGCGCTGGACAGAGCACAGATACGCAGTATTTT,CSASAGQSTDTQYF,NA,NA,TRBV20-1,TRBJ2-3
TGCAGTGCTAGCGAAGCCCCGCGACGCGTGCATTCACCCCTCCACTTT,CSASEAPRRVHSPLHF,NA,NA,TRBV20-1,TRBJ1-6
TGCGCCAACGGGGACACAGGGGGCTCCTACGAGCAGTACTTC,CANGDTGGSYEQYF,TRBD1,NA,TRBV5-1,TRBJ2-7
NA,CASSFLAEGYTF,NA,once,TRBV12-3/TRBV12-4,TRBJ1-2
TGCAGCGTCGTACCCGGGACTAGCGGGAGGGGGGAGCAGTACTTC,CSVVPGTSGRGEQYF,TRBD2,few,TRBV29-1,TRBJ2-5
TGTGCCAGCAGTTCACCCGGGACTAGCGGGTACAATGAGCAGTTCTTC,CASSSPGTSGYNEQFF,TRBD2,NA,TRBV6-2/TRBV6-3,TRBJ2-1
TGTGCCAGCAGCTTCTCAGGGGCTCTTGGCTACACCTTC,CASSFSGALGYTF,NA,once,TRBV7-9,TRBJ1-2
TGCGCCAGCAGCCAAGGGGGGACTAGCAGAGAGACCCAGTACTTC,CASSQGGTSRETQYF,TRBD2,NA,TRBV4-3,TRBJ2-5
TGTGCCAGCAGCGATGCGCAGACGTACAATGAGCAGTTCTTC,CASSDAQTYNEQFF,NA,NA,TRBV9,TRBJ2-1
TGTGCCAGCAGCCACCGGGCAGGGTCAGATACGCAGTATTTT,CASSHRAGSDTQYF,NA,NA,TRBV3-1,TRBJ2-3
TGTGCCAGCAGTCCGGGGACAGCGTTTTCCTATAATTCACCCCTCCACTTT,CASSPGTAFSYNSPLHF,TRBD1,few,TRBV27,TRBJ1-6
TGTGCCAGCAGCTGGCTAGCGGAGTCCTACGAGCAGTACTTC,CASSWLAESYEQYF,TRBD2,NA,TRBV11-1,TRBJ2-7
TGCAGCGTTGCGCAGGCAGGGGAGCAGTACTTC,CSVAQAGEQYF,NA,few,TRBV29-1,TRBJ2-7
TGTGCCAGCAGCTTAGGCACATCGGATAACTATGGCTACACCTTC,CASSLGTSDNYGYTF,NA,many,TRBV7-2,TRBJ1-2
TGTGCCAGCAGTATCCTTGGGGCTTACTATGGCTACACCTTC,CASSILGAYYGYTF,NA,once,TRBV12-3/TRBV12-4,TRBJ1-2
TGTGCTAGCGGACTAGCGGGAGCCCCCCAAGAGACCCAGTACTTC,CASGLAGAPQETQYF,TRBD2,few,TRBV7-7,TRBJ2-5
TGCAGTGCAGAACTAGCGGGGTATACCTACGAGCAGTACTTC,CSAELAGYTYEQYF,TRBD2,NA,TRBV20-1,TRBJ2-7
TGCAGCGTTCTGGGCCTAGCGGGGCATGGAGAGACCCAGTACTTC,CSVLGLAGHGETQYF,TRBD2,NA,TRBV29-1,TRBJ2-5
TGTGCCAGCAGTTTGGAGGGGCCCCGGCGACTAGCGTTATCCAATGAGCAGTTCTTC,CASSLEGPRRLALSNEQFF,TRBD2,NA,TRBV27,TRBJ2-1
TGTGCCAGCAGCTACGGACGGTCGGGCGAGCAGTACTTC,CASSYGRSGEQYF,NA,NA,TRBV7-8,TRBJ2-7
TGCAGTGCTCGAGCTAGCGGGAGGACGTACGGGGAGCTGTTTTTT,CSARASGRTYGELFF,TRBD2,NA,TRBV20-1,TRBJ2-2
TGTGCTAGTGGTCAGAGTCGGGAGCAGTTCTTC,CASGQSREQFF,NA,NA,TRBV12-5,TRBJ2-1